This record looks at one T cell receptor beta chain sequence and its context. The CDR3 loop spans 18 amino acids. CDR1 is SGHKS, CDR2 YYEKEE, per germline (reference sequence). V was pared by 0 bases and J by 3 bases, with 22 bases between. The data originate from a study of blood T cell repertoires in COVID-19. The assay was immunoSEQ multiplex PCR, and TCRdb's table has in-frame clones only and misses some. The table has around 100,000 clones, almost 95% seen once; the top ten hold 5.7%. The source is a man aged 45-60 years with active COVID-19. The V gene is TRBV5-5, the J gene TRBJ2-7; a weak D match, TRBD2 (6 bases). Specimen: peripheral blood. CDR3 amino acids: CASSLVAGNSRQYYEQYF. CDR3 nucleotides: TGTGCCAGCAGCTTGGTCGCGGGAAACTCCCGACAATACTACGAGCAGTACTTC.